The following is a T cell receptor (beta chain) sequence with its context. Antigen specificity is unknown. The germline CDR1 and CDR2 sequences are DFQATT and SNEGSKA (reference sequence). This CDR3 spans 14 amino acids. The junction had 9 bases not matched to a gene; V was cut back by 5 bases and J by 7 bases. Both ends of each TCR cDNA library bore sample-specific barcodes. As originally analysed: Each library had roughly 2.2 to 4 million CDR3 reads and about 90,000 to nearly 500,000 clonotypes. MiXCR, run by TCRdb on the 5' RACE reads, gives a single entry per CDR3 protein. These V and J calls rely on TCRdb rather than the paper's analysis. Of hundreds of thousands of distinct CDR3 sequences in the sample, about 28% were seen once. This entry belongs to a study of identical twins' blood T cells. Three pairs of healthy female monozygous twins were the donors. Study conclusions and caveats: Shared CDR3 clonotype counts between two donors mainly tracked the product of their cloneset sizes, twins included.

The receptor was isolated from a woman aged 18 to 49 in good health. The sample consisted of PBMCs. The chain has TRBV20-1 and TRBJ2-1; TRBD2 matches 9 bases. The CDR3 loop reads CSASGGTSRNEQFF. The CDR3, as DNA: TGCAGTGCTTCGGGGGGGACTAGCAGAAATGAGCAGTTCTTC.